This passage covers 19 T cell receptor beta chains from one sample sequenced in a study of cytomegalovirus exposure and HLA in healthy donors. A multiplex PCR was run with 60 Vbeta primers and 13 Jbeta primers. Generated by immunoSEQ multiplex PCR, the TCRdb table keeps only in-frame clones and is missing some. The profile shows about 140,000 clones, more than 70% of them singletons. The specimen sequenced was PBMCs. The receptors were sampled from a middle-aged man in good health and CMV-seronegative.

The V gene is TRBV7-6, the J gene TRBJ2-7, with TRBD1 as a possible D gene (6 bases). CDR3 length: 14 amino acids. Trimming removed 4 bases at V and 1 base at J, with 11 bases between. Per germline, CDR1 SGHVS and CDR2 FNYEAQ. The CDR3 DNA reads TGTGCCAGCAGCTCAGGACAGCCATCCTACGAGCAGTACTTC. Translating it yields CASSSGQPSYEQYF.

The rearrangement joins TRBV30 to TRBJ1-3; 7 nucleotides match TRBD1. The CDR3 has 14 amino acids. CDR1 is GTSNPN and CDR2 is SVGIG in the germline V gene (reference sequence). V was pared by 5 bases and J by 3 bases, with 7 bases of the junction left unmatched. CDR3 region: CAWEMTGFGNTIYF. CDR3 sequence (DNA): TGTGCCTGGGAAATGACAGGGTTTGGAAACACCATATATTTT.

The rearrangement joins TRBV28 to TRBJ1-1; TRBD1 matches at 9 bases. Per the germline V gene, CDR1 is MDHEN and CDR2 is SYDVKM. The V and J ends lost 2 bases and 6 bases, in that order; junction bases with no gene match: 13. This CDR3 spans 17 amino acids. The CDR3 DNA sequence: TGTGCCAGCAGTTTACCGGATACCGGGACAGGGCTCTCTGAAGCTTTCTTT. Protein: CASSLPDTGTGLSEAFF. The whole variable domain, filled in from reference TRBV28 and TRBJ1-1, reads DVKVTQSSRYLVKRTGEKVFLECVQDMDHENMFWYRQDPGLGLRLIYFSYDVKMKEKGDIPEGYSVSREKKERFSLILESASTNQTSMYLCASSLPDTGTGLSEAFFGQGTRLTVV.

The chain employs TRBV27 and TRBJ2-6, with no clear D. V was shortened by 3 bases and J by 1 base, with 7 bases between the two germline ends. Germline V gives CDR1 MNHEY, CDR2 SMNVEV (reference sequence). The CDR3 length is 15 residues. The CDR3 sequence: CASSFWQSGANVLTF. CDR3 DNA: TGTGCCAGCAGTTTTTGGCAGTCTGGGGCCAACGTCCTGACTTTC.

The CDR3 is CASTGTGGRQPQHF. The CDR3 nucleotides read TGTGCCAGCACCGGGACAGGGGGCCGGCAGCCCCAGCATTTT. The chain joins TRBV2 to TRBJ1-5; the match to TRBD1 covers 12 bases. With 7 bases clipped from V and 7 bases from J, the junction kept 5 bases outside the gene matches. CDR1 SNHLY and CDR2 FYNNEI come from the germline V gene. There are 14 residues in the CDR3.

As regards this clone: This sample includes further DNA sequences coding for the same CDR3. As DNA, the CDR3 is TGTGCCACCAGCAGAGGCGGGAGCTCCTACAATGAGCAGTTCTTC. This sequence encodes CATSRGGSSYNEQFF. This chain joins TRBV15 and TRBJ2-1, with TRBD2 matching over 7 bases. The junction had 0 bases not matched to a gene; V was cut back by 1 base and J by 0 bases. There are 15 residues in the CDR3. The germline V gene encodes CDR1 LNHNV and CDR2 YYDKDF (reference sequence).

The chain combines TRBV5-6 with TRBJ1-1, with unresolved D. This CDR3 is built from 13 residues. Trimming shortened V by 0 bases and J by 5 bases, and 8 bases separated the two germline ends. From germline, CDR1 is SGHDT and CDR2 YYEEEE. The CDR3 loop is CASSLERDTEAFF. The CDR3 DNA is TGTGCCAGCAGCTTGGAACGGGATACTGAAGCTTTCTTT.

V and J are TRBV29-1 and TRBJ1-5; tentative D call: TRBD1 (6 bases). Trimming shortened V by 6 bases and J by 3 bases, and 12 bases separated the two germline ends. Germline V CDR1 and CDR2: SQVTM, ANQGSEA. This CDR3 is 13 amino acids long. For the CDR3, the DNA is TGCAGCGTCAATCAGGGGTACAATCAGCCCCAGCATTTT. As protein: CSVNQGYNQPQHF. The variable domain in full, completed from reference TRBV29-1 and TRBJ1-5, reads SAVISQKPSRDICQRGTSLTIQCQVDSQVTMMFWYRQQPGQSLTLIATANQGSEATYESGFVIDKFPISRPNLTFSTLTVSNMSPEDSSIYLCSVNQGYNQPQHFGDGTRLSIL.

The chain employs TRBV2 and TRBJ2-1; a weak D match, TRBD2 (5 bases). CDR1 is SNHLY, CDR2 FYNNEI, per germline. This CDR3 contains 13 residues. The V and J ends lost 4 bases and 9 bases respectively, with 13 bases between them. Here the CDR3 DNA reads TGTGCCAGCAGTGCTACCTCTAGCCTTGAGCAGTTCTTC. This codes for CASSATSSLEQFF.

The chain is built from TRBV9 and TRBJ2-7, with 8 bases fitting TRBD1. This CDR3 has 15 amino acids. Germline loops: CDR1 SGDLS, CDR2 YYNGEE. V dropped 3 bases and J dropped 2; count of bases not matched to a gene: 7. CDR3 loop: CASSARTGKTYEQYF. The CDR3 DNA reads TGTGCCAGCAGCGCACGGACAGGGAAAACCTACGAGCAGTACTTC.

J is TRBJ2-1 and V is TRBV9; TRBD1 matches at 9 bases. CDR1 is SGDLS, CDR2 YYNGEE, per germline. The CDR3 length is 15 residues. Losses at the gene ends were 0 bases for V and 8 bases for J; bases not matched to a gene: 6. The CDR3 loop reads CASSVEGQGLDEQFF. The CDR3 nucleotides are TGTGCCAGCAGCGTAGAGGGACAGGGCCTGGATGAGCAGTTCTTC.

This chain uses TRBV5-4 with TRBJ2-2; no clear D. V was pared by 2 bases and J by 1 base, with 9 bases between. Germline V lookup: CDR1 SGHNT, CDR2 YYREEE (reference sequence). CDR3 length: 15 residues. CDR3 loop: CASSFLSQNTGELFF. Here the CDR3 DNA reads TGTGCCAGCAGCTTTTTAAGCCAGAACACCGGGGAGCTGTTTTTT. The complete variable domain, with remaining parts taken from reference TRBV5-4 and TRBJ2-2, reads ETGVTQSPTHLIKTRGQQVTLRCSSQSGHNTVSWYQQALGQGPQFIFQYYREEENGRGNFPPRFSGLQFPNYSSELNVNALELDDSALYLCASSFLSQNTGELFFGEGSRLTVL.

The rearrangement uses TRBV29-1 and TRBJ2-7, with 7 bases fitting TRBD1. Per the germline V gene, CDR1 is SQVTM and CDR2 is ANQGSEA. V lost 4 bases, J lost 3 bases, and 3 bases stayed unmatched. The CDR3 totals 12 residues. The CDR3 is CSVGNRGYEQYF. The CDR3, as DNA: TGCAGCGTTGGAAACAGGGGCTACGAGCAGTACTTC.

This clone occurred a few times. The chain has TRBV10-1 and TRBJ2-3; TRBD2 matches 8 bases. J gave up 0 bases and V 2 bases, and 4 bases lay outside the gene matches. The CDR3 loop spans 16 amino acids. Looked up from germline, CDR1 is WNHNN and CDR2 is SYGVQD (reference sequence). CDR3 residues: CASSERVAGSTDTQYF. The CDR3 DNA follows: TGCGCCAGCAGTGAGAGGGTAGCGGGGAGCACAGATACGCAGTATTTT.

This CDR3 reads CASSLLRLTRTSGGPDTQYF. The DNA for the CDR3 is TGTGCCAGCAGTTTATTACGCCTCACTAGGACTAGCGGGGGTCCAGATACGCAGTATTTT. The V gene is TRBV27, the J gene TRBJ2-3; TRBD2 matches at 13 bases. V gave up 1 base and J gave up 4 bases; unmatched junction bases: 14. Germline V gives CDR1 MNHEY, CDR2 SMNVEV (reference sequence). The CDR3 totals 20 residues.

The chain carries TRBV29-1 and TRBJ2-3; 13 bases agree with TRBD2. J lost 7 bases, V lost 4 bases, and 5 bases had no gene match. This CDR3 has 14 amino acids. Per the germline V gene, CDR1 is SQVTM and CDR2 is ANQGSEA. The CDR3 here is CSVGLAGGLNTQYF. The CDR3, as DNA: TGCAGCGTTGGACTAGCGGGAGGTCTGAATACGCAGTATTTT.

The chain uses TRBV28 and TRBJ2-1, with TRBD1 identical over 8 bases. Germline lookup yields CDR1 MDHEN and CDR2 SYDVKM. The CDR3 runs 15 residues. Trimming cost V 5 bases and J 4 bases; bases outside gene matches: 7. As DNA, the CDR3 is TGTGCCAGCAGTCCGACAGGGGCCGTTTACAATGAGCAGTTCTTC. Translation: CASSPTGAVYNEQFF. The variable domain in full, completed from reference TRBV28 and TRBJ2-1, reads DVKVTQSSRYLVKRTGEKVFLECVQDMDHENMFWYRQDPGLGLRLIYFSYDVKMKEKGDIPEGYSVSREKKERFSLILESASTNQTSMYLCASSPTGAVYNEQFFGPGTRLTVL.

This chain joins TRBV2 and TRBJ1-2; no clear D gene. The CDR3 sequence is 11 residues long. Trimming took off 4 bases at V and 4 bases at J, with 4 bases between the two ends. From germline, CDR1 is SNHLY and CDR2 FYNNEI. This CDR3 reads CASSVSYGYTF. In nucleotides, the CDR3 is TGTGCCAGCAGTGTCAGCTATGGCTACACCTTC.

A few counts support this clone. The chain employs TRBV18 and TRBJ1-5, with 7 positions matching TRBD1. The CDR3 spans 17 residues. CDR1 KGHSH and CDR2 LQKENI come from the germline V gene. With 1 base clipped from V and 4 bases from J, the junction kept 10 bases outside the gene matches. CDR3 region: CASSPQGPGQWNQPQHF. Here the CDR3 DNA reads TGTGCCAGCTCACCACAAGGACCGGGACAGTGGAATCAGCCCCAGCATTTT.